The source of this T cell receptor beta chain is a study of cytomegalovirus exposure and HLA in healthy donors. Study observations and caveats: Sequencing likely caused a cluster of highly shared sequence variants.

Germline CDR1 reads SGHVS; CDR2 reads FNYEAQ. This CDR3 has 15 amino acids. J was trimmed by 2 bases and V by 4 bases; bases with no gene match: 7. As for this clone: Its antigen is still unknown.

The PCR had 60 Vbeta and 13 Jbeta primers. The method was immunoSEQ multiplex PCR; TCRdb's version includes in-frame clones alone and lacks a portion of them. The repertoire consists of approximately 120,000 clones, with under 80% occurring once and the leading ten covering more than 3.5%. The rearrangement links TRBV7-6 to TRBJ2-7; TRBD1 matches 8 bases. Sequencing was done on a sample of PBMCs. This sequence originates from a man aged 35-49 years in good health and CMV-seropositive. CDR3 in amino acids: CASSSTGGTPYEQYF. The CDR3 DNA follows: TGTGCCAGCAGCTCCACAGGGGGAACCCCCTACGAGCAGTACTTC.